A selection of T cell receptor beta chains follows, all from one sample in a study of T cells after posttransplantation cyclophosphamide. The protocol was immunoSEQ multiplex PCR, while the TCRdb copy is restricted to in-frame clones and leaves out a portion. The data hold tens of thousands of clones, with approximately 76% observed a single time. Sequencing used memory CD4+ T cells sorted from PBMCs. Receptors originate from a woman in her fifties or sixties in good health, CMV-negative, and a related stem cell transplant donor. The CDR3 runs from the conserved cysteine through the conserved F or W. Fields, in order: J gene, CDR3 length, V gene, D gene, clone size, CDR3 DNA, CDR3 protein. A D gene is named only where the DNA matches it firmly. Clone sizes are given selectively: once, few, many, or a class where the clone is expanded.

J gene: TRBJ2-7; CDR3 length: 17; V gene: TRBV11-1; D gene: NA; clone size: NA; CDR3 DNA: TGTGCCAGCAGCTCTAGGACTTCTGGAAGCTCCTCCTACGAGCAGTACTTC; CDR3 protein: CASSSRTSGSSSYEQYF
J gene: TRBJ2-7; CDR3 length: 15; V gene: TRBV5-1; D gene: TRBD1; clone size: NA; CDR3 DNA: TGCGCCAGCAGCCTCGGACAGGGAGATTCCTACGAGCAGTACTTC; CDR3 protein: CASSLGQGDSYEQYF
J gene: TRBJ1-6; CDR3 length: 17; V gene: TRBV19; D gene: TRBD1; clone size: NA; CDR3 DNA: TGTGCCAGTAGTATAAAGTCAGGGGGCACCTATAATTCACCCCTCCACTTT; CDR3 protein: CASSIKSGGTYNSPLHF
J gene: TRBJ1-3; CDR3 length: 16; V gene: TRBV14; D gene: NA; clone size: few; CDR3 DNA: TGTGCCAGCAGCCAAGTCCTGGGGGGTAGAAGAAACACCATATATTTT; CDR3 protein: CASSQVLGGRRNTIYF
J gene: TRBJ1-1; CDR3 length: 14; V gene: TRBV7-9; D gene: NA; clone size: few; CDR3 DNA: TGTGCCAGCAGCTTACCTGGGGGCGGCACTGAAGCTTTCTTT; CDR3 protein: CASSLPGGGTEAFF
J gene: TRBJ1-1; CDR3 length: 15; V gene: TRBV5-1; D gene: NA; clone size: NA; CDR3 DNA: TGCGCCAGCAGCCCGGGAGGGGGGGAAAACACTGAAGCTTTCTTT; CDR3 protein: CASSPGGGENTEAFF
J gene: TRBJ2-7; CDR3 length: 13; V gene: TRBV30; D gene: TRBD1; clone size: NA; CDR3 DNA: TGTGCCTGGAGTGTTCCAGGGGGCTACGAGCAGTACTTC; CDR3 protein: CAWSVPGGYEQYF
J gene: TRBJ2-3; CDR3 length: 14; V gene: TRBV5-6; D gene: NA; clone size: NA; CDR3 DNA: TGTGCCAGCAGCCTCGGGCAGGGAAGCGATACGCAGTATTTT; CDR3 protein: CASSLGQGSDTQYF
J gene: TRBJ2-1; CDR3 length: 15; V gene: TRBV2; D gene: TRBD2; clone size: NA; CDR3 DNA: TGTGCCAGCAGGGATTGGGCTAGCGGGAGAGATGAGCAGTTCTTC; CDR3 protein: CASRDWASGRDEQFF
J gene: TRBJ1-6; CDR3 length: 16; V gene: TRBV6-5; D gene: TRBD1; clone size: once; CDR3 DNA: TGTGCCAGCAGTTACTACGGGACAGGGGGACTTGGACCCCTCCACTTT; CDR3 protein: CASSYYGTGGLGPLHF
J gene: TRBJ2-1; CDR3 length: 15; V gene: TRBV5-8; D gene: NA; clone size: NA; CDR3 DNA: TGTGCCAGCAGCTTGGGTGACACCTTTTACAATGAGCAGTTCTTC; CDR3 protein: CASSLGDTFYNEQFF